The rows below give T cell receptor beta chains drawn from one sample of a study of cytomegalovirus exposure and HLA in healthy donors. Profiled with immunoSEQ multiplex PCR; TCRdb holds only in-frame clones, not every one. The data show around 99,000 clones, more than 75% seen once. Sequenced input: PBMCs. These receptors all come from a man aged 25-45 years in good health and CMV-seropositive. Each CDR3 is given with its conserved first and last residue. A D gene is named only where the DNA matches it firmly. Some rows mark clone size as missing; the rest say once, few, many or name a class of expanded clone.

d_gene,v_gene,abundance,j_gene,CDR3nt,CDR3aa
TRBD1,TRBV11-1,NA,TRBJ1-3,TGTGCCAGCAGCCTCACAGGGGACGCTGGAAACACCATATATTTT,CASSLTGDAGNTIYF
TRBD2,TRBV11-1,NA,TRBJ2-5,TGTGCCAGCTTGGGGCGGGGGAAAGAGACCCAGTACTTC,CASLGRGKETQYF
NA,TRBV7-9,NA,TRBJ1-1,TGTGCCAGCAGCTCCACGGTGATGAACACTGAAGCTTTCTTT,CASSSTVMNTEAFF
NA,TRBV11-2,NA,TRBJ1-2,TGTGCCAGCAGCACTCCAGGCGACGCGTTCTATGGCTACACCTTC,CASSTPGDAFYGYTF
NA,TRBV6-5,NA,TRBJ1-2,TGTGCCAGCATATCCTCTGACTATGGCTACACCTTC,CASISSDYGYTF
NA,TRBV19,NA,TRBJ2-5,TGTGCCAGTAGTATTGCACTATTGCAAGAGACCCAGTACTTC,CASSIALLQETQYF
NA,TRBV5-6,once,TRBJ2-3,TGTGCCAGCAGCCGCGGTGCGGCAGGGGCCCAAGATACGCAGTATTTT,CASSRGAAGAQDTQYF
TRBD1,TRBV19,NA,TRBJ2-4,TGTGCCAGTAGTATTTCCAACAGGGGACGGATTCAGTACTTC,CASSISNRGRIQYF
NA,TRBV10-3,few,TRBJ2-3,TGTGCCATCAGTGTTAACTCGGGGGAAGATACGCAGTATTTT,CAISVNSGEDTQYF
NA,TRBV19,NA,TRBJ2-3,TGTGCCGCCCGGGCGGGTAATGGGGATACGCAGTATTTT,CAARAGNGDTQYF
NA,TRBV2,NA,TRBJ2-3,TGTGCCAGCAGTGAAGCATCCTTCGGGTCAAATGCACATACGCAGTATTTT,CASSEASFGSNAHTQYF
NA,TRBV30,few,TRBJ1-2,TGTGCCTGGAGTGTTGGCAGCGTGAACTATGGCTACACCTTC,CAWSVGSVNYGYTF
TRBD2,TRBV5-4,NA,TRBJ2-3,TGTGCCAGCAGATTAGCGGGGGGGGCTAGCACAGATACGCAGTATTTT,CASRLAGGASTDTQYF
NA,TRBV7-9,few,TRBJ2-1,TGTGCCAGCACCCCCCGTCGGGATGAGCAGTTCTTC,CASTPRRDEQFF
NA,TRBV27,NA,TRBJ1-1,TGTGCCAGCCTTCCTCAGGGCGCCCCTGAAGCTTTCTTT,CASLPQGAPEAFF
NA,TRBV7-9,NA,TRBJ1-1,TGTTCCAGCAGCTTAGCATCAGGGTCGGACACTGAAGCTTTCTTT,CSSSLASGSDTEAFF
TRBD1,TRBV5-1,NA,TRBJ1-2,TGCGCCAGCAGCTTTGGGCAGGGGGCCAACTATGGCTACACCTTC,CASSFGQGANYGYTF
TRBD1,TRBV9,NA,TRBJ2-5,TGTGCCAGCAGCGTGGCAGCCGGGACAGGGGAAGAGACCCAGTACTTC,CASSVAAGTGEETQYF
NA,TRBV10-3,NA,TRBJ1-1,TGTGCCATCAGTGATGGTAGGCTCGGGGTTGAAGCTTTCTTT,CAISDGRLGVEAFF
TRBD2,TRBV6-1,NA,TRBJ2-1,TGTGCCAGCAGTGAAGAAGCGGGGGGACACTTCTACAATGAGCAGTTCTTC,CASSEEAGGHFYNEQFF
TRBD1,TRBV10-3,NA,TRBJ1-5,TGTGCCATCAGTGAGTCCGGGAAGACAGGGCCTGGGGGTCAGCCCCAGCATTTT,CAISESGKTGPGGQPQHF
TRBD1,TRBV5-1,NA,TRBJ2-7,TGCGCCAGCAGCTTGACCGGGACAGGGTCCTACGAGCAGTACTTC,CASSLTGTGSYEQYF
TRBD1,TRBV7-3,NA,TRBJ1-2,TGTGCCAGCAGTTCAGGACAGGGGGAAGGCTACACCTTC,CASSSGQGEGYTF
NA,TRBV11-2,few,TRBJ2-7,TGTGCCAGCAGCTTAGCAGTCCAGGGGTACGAGCAGTACTTC,CASSLAVQGYEQYF
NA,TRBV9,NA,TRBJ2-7,TGTGCCAGCAGTGCAAACCTAGGGGTCCTTGAAGAGCAGTACTTC,CASSANLGVLEEQYF
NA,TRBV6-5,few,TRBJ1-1,TGTGCCAGCAGTGAACTACAGAACACTGAAGCTTTCTTT,CASSELQNTEAFF
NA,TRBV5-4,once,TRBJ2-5,TGTGCCAGCAGCTCCCGGACTGAGGCCCCAGGGACCCAGTACTTC,CASSSRTEAPGTQYF
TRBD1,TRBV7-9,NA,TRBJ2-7,TGTTCCAGCAGCTCCACGCCCGGGACAGGGTTCTACGAGCAGTACTTC,CSSSSTPGTGFYEQYF
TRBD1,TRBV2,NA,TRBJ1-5,TGTGCCAGCAGTACCGGACAGGGCCCTAATCAGCCCCAGCATTTT,CASSTGQGPNQPQHF
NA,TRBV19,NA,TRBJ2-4,TGTGCCAGTAGTTTCGAGCGGAAAAACATTCAGTACTTC,CASSFERKNIQYF
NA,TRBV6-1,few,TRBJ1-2,TGTGCCAGCAGTCAGAGATGGGGGGACAACTATGGCTACACCTTC,CASSQRWGDNYGYTF
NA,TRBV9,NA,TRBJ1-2,TGTGCCAGCAGCGTAGCCGGGGGGGAGGGCTATGGCTACACCTTC,CASSVAGGEGYGYTF
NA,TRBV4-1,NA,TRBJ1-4,TGCGCCAGCAGCCAAATCGGGGCAACTAATGAAAAACTGTTTTTT,CASSQIGATNEKLFF
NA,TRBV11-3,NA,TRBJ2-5,TGTGCCAGCAGCCCCGGGACAACGAAGACCCAGTACTTC,CASSPGTTKTQYF
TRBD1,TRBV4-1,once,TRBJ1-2,TGCGCCAGCAGCCAAGTTGTTGACAGGGGAGACGTCGGCTACACCTTC,CASSQVVDRGDVGYTF
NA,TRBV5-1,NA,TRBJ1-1,TGCGCCAGCAGCTTACCTCAGGGGAACACTGAAGCTTTCTTT,CASSLPQGNTEAFF
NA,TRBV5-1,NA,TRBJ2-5,TGCGCCAGCAGGGCGGGCCAAGAGACCCAGTACTTC,CASRAGQETQYF
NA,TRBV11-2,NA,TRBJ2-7,TGTGCCAGCAGCCCGTTGTGGCCACTACAATACGAGCAGTACTTC,CASSPLWPLQYEQYF
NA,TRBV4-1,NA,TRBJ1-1,TGCGCCAGCAGCCAAGATCTGGGGGCGAGCACTGAAGCTTTCTTT,CASSQDLGASTEAFF
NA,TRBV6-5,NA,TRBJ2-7,TGTGCCAGCAGGAGAGGTACCGAGCAGTACTTC,CASRRGTEQYF